This T cell receptor (beta chain) appears in the sequencing data of a study of technical replicates of blood from a handful of donors. Repertoires were generated with immunoSEQ multiplex PCR, while TCRdb's copy carries only in-frame clones and drops some. The sample consists of around 29,000 clones, roughly nine tenths of them appearing once. This TCR came from a human donor in good health. Some clones in this sample may be carry-over from other donors' samples. The material sequenced was PBMCs.

The CDR3 loop is CASSPRGGLGEQYF. DNA of the CDR3: TGTGCCAGCAGCCCGAGGGGGGGGCTGGGGGAGCAGTACTTC. The genes are TRBV7-6 and TRBJ2-7, with D possibly being TRBD2 (7 bases). Germline values: CDR1 SGHVS, CDR2 FNYEAQ. This CDR3 has 14 residues. V shed 5 bases and J shed 7 bases, with 18 bases lying between them.